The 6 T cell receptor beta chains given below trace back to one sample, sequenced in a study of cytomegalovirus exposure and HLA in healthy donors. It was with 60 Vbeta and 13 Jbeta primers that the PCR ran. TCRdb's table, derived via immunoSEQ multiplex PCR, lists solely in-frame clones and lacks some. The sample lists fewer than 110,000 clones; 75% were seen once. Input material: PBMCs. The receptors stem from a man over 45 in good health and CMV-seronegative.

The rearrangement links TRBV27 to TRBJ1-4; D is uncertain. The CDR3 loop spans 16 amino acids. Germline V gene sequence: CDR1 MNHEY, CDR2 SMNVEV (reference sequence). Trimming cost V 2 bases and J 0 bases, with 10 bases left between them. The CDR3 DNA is TGTGCCAGCAGTTTAGATGCGGGAGCAACTAATGAAAAACTGTTTTTT. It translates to CASSLDAGATNEKLFF.

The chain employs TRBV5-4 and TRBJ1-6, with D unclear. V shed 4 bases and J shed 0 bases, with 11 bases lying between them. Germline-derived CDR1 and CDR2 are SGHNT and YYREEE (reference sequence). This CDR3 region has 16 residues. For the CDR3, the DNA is TGTGCCAGCAGCCGAACAAGGAGCTCCTATAATTCACCCCTCCACTTT. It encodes CASSRTRSSYNSPLHF.

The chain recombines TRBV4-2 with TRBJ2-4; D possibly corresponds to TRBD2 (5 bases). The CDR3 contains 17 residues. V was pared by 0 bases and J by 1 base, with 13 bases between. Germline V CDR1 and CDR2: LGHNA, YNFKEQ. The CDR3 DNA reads TGTGCCAGCAGCCAAGATATCTCTAGCCTGGCCAAAAACATTCAGTACTTC. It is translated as CASSQDISSLAKNIQYF.

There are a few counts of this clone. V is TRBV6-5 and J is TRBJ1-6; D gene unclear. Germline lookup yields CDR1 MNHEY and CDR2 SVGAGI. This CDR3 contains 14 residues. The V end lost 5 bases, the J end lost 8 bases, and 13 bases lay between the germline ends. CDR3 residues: CASSESGEYSPLHF. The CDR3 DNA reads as TGTGCCAGCAGTGAATCCGGGGAGTATTCACCCCTCCACTTT.

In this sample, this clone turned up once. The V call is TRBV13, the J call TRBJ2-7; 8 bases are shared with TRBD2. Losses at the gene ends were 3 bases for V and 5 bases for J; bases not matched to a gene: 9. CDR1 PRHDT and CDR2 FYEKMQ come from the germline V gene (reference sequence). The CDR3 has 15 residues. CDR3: CASSFSGIRNDEQYF. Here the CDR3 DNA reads TGTGCCAGCAGCTTTAGCGGGATCAGAAACGACGAGCAGTACTTC.

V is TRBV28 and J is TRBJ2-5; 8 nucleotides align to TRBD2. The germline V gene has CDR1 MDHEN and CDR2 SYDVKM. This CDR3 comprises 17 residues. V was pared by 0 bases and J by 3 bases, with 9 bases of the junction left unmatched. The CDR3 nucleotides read TGTGCCAGCAGTTTATGGGGGGCGGGGGGCCGTAAAGAGACCCAGTACTTC. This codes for CASSLWGAGGRKETQYF.